This is a list of T cell receptor beta chains from one sample in a study of T-cell memory formation after mild COVID-19. TCRdb redid the calling of the 5' RACE reads with MiXCR, one entry per CDR3 protein. The sample contains 450,000 or so distinct CDR3 sequences, around 20% of which appear only once. The specimen was PBMCs or a T cell subset sorted from them (not recorded which). The receptors stem from an adult woman who had mild COVID-19 (a few samples of this study predate the infection). Cell type and time point are not known. Both conserved end residues are part of each CDR3. A D gene is named only where the DNA matches it firmly. Some rows mark clone size as missing; the rest say once, few, many or name a class of expanded clone.

D: .
size: few
V: TRBV29-1
J: TRBJ2-6
CDR3: CSVAGSGANVLTF
DNA: TGCAGCGTTGCTGGCTCTGGGGCCAACGTCCTGACTTTC

D: .
size: .
V: TRBV2
J: TRBJ2-3
CDR3: CASSAGTPDTQYF
DNA: TGTGCCAGCAGTGCGGGTACACCCGATACGCAGTATTTT

D: .
size: few
V: TRBV2
J: TRBJ1-1
CDR3: CASSAQGIKTEAFF
DNA: TGTGCCAGCAGTGCGCAGGGAATAAAGACTGAAGCTTTCTTT

D: TRBD2
size: .
V: TRBV6-2/TRBV6-3
J: TRBJ2-3
CDR3: CASTPLAARTDTQYF
DNA: TGTGCCAGCACTCCACTAGCGGCACGCACAGATACGCAGTATTTT

D: TRBD1
size: .
V: TRBV5-5
J: TRBJ2-3
CDR3: CASSLRGQRTDTQYF
DNA: TGTGCCAGCAGCTTGAGGGGGCAGCGCACAGATACGCAGTATTTT

D: TRBD2
size: few
V: TRBV7-9
J: TRBJ2-5
CDR3: CASSLGIAGDQETQYF
DNA: TGTGCCAGCAGCTTAGGGATAGCGGGGGACCAAGAGACCCAGTACTTC

D: TRBD2
size: few
V: TRBV5-4
J: TRBJ2-7
CDR3: CASSLDPSGLSSYEQYF
DNA: TGTGCCAGCAGCTTGGATCCTAGCGGTTTAAGCTCCTACGAGCAGTACTTC

D: .
size: few
V: TRBV7-9
J: TRBJ2-5
CDR3: CASSGWEQETQYF
DNA: TGTGCCAGCAGCGGCTGGGAGCAAGAGACCCAGTACTTC

D: .
size: few
V: TRBV5-8
J: TRBJ2-7
CDR3: CASSHPSQAPSYEQYF
DNA: TGTGCCAGCAGCCACCCTTCACAGGCTCCCTCCTACGAGCAGTACTTC

D: .
size: .
V: TRBV25-1
J: TRBJ2-2
CDR3: CASHSTAGGPNTGELFF
DNA: TGTGCCAGCCATTCTACGGCCGGGGGCCCGAACACCGGGGAGCTGTTTTTT

D: TRBD1
size: .
V: TRBV24-1
J: TRBJ2-1
CDR3: CATSGTRQGANEQFF
DNA: TGTGCCACCAGTGGCACTAGACAGGGGGCTAATGAGCAGTTCTTC

D: TRBD1
size: few
V: TRBV6-5
J: TRBJ2-3
CDR3: CASSYGNQGADTQYF
DNA: TGTGCCAGCAGTTACGGGAATCAGGGGGCGGATACGCAGTATTTT

D: TRBD2
size: .
V: TRBV24-1
J: TRBJ2-5
CDR3: CATSDLSGGLKTQYF
DNA: TGTGCCACCAGTGATTTGAGCGGGGGGCTGAAGACCCAGTACTTC

D: .
size: .
V: TRBV7-9
J: TRBJ2-1
CDR3: CASSSRRGTEFF
DNA: TGTGCCAGCAGCTCGAGAAGGGGGACCGAGTTCTTC